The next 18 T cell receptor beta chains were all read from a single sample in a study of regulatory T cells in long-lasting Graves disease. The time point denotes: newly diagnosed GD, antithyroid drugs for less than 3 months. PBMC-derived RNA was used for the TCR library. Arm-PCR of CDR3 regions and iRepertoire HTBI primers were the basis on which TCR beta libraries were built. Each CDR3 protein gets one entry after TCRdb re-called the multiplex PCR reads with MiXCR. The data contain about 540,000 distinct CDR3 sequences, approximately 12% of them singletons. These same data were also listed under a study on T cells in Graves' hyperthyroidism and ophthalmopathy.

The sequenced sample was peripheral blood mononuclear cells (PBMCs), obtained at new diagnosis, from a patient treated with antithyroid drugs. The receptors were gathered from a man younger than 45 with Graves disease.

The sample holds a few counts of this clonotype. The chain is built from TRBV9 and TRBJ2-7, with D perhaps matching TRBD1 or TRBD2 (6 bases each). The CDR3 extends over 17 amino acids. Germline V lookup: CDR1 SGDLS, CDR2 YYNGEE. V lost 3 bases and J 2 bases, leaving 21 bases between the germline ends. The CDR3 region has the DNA TGTGCCAGCAGCGGTAGGAGAGGGGAGAGGGGGGCCTACGAGCAGTACTTC. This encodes CASSGRRGERGAYEQYF.

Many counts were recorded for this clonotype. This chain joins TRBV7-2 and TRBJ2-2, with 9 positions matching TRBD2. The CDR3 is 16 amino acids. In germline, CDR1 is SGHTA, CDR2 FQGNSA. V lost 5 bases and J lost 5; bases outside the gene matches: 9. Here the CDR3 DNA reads TGTGCCAGCAGCCAAGGGGCGGGAGGGCGAACCGGGGAGCTGTTTTTT. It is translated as CASSQGAGGRTGELFF.

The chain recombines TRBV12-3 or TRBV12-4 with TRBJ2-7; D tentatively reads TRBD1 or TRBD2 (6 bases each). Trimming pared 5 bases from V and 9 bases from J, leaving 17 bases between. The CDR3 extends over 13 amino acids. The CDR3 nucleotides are TGTGCCAGCAGTCCCCTCCAAGGGGGGTCGCAGTACTTC. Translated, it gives CASSPLQGGSQYF.

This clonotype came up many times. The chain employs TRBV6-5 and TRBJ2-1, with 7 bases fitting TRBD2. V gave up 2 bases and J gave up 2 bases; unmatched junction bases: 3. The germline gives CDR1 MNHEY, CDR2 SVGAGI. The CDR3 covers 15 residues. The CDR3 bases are TGTGCCAGCAGTTACGGCCTAGCGGCCTACAATGAGCAGTTCTTC. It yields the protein CASSYGLAAYNEQFF.

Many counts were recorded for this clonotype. CDR3 bases: TGTGCCAGCAGCCCGAACCCAACCACTGGGACCCAGTACTTC. This encodes CASSPNPTTGTQYF. The V gene is TRBV7-9, the J gene TRBJ2-3; no reliable D call. The DNA matches TRBJ2-5 better at its end, which makes the J call doubtful. This CDR3 spans 14 amino acids. Germline V gives CDR1 SEHNR, CDR2 FQNEAQ (reference sequence).

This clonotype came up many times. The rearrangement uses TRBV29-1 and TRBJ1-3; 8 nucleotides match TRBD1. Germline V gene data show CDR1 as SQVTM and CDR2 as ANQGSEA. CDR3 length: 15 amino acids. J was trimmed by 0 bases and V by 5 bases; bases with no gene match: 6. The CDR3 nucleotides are TGCAGCGTTAGCTTGGACAGGGTCTCTGGAAACACCATATATTTT. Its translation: CSVSLDRVSGNTIYF.

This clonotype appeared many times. The DNA for the CDR3 is TGTGCCAGCATGGGAGCCGCGAAGGGCAAAAACATTCAGTACTTC. Translation: CASMGAAKGKNIQYF. This rearrangement joins TRBV7-8 to TRBJ2-4; maybe TRBD2 (5 bases). Germline V gene data show CDR1 as SGHVS and CDR2 as FQNEAQ. The CDR3 spans 15 residues. The V end lost 7 bases, the J end lost 3 bases, and 16 bases lay between the germline ends.

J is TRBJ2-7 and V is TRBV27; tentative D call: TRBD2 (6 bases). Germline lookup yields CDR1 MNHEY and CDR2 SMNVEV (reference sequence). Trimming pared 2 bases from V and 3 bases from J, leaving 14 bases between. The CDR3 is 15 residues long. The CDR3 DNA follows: TGTGCCAGCAGTTTAAGGTTCCGGACTAACTACGAGCAGTACTTC. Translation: CASSLRFRTNYEQYF.

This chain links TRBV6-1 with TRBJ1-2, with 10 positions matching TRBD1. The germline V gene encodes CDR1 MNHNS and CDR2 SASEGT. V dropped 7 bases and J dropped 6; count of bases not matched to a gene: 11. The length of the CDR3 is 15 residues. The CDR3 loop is CASTILRTGGNGYTF. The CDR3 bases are TGTGCCAGCACCATCTTAAGGACAGGGGGTAATGGCTACACCTTC.

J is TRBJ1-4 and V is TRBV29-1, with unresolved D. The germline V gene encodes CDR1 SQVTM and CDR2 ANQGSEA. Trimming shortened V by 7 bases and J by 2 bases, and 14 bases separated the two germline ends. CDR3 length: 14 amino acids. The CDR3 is CSADEGATNEKLFF. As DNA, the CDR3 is TGCAGCGCTGACGAGGGAGCGACTAATGAAAAACTGTTTTTT. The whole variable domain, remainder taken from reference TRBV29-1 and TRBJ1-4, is SAVISQKPSRDICQRGTSLTIQCQVDSQVTMMFWYRQQPGQSLTLIATANQGSEATYESGFVIDKFPISRPNLTFSTLTVSNMSPEDSSIYLCSADEGATNEKLFFGSGTQLSVL.

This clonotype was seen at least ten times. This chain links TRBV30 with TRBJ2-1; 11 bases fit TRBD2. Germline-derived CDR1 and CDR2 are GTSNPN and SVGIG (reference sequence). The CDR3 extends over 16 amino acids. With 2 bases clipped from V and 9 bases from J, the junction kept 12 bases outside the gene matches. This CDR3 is CAWSRPGLAGGIEQFF. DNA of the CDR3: TGTGCCTGGAGTCGGCCCGGGCTAGCGGGAGGAATTGAGCAGTTCTTC.

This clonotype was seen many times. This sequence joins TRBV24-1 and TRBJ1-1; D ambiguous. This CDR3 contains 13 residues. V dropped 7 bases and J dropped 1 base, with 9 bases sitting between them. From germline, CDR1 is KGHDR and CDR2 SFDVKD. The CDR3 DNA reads TGTGCCACCAGAGGAGGAGAGAACACTGAAGCTTTCTTT. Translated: CATRGGENTEAFF.

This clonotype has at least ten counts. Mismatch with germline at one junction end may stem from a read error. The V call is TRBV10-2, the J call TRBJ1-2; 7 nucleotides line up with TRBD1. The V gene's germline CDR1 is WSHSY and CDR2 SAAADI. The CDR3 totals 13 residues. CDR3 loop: CASSPGQNYGYTF. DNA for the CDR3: TGTGCCAGCAGCCCGGGACAGAACTATGGCTACACCTTC.

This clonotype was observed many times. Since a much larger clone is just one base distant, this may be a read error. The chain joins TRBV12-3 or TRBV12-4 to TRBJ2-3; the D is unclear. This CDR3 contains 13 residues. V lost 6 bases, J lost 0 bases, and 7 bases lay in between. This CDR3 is CASRQTSTDTQYF. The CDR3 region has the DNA TGTGCCAGCAGGCAGACTAGCACAGATACGCAGTATTTT.

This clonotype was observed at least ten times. CDR3 bases: TGTGCCAGCTCACCTCGCTCCAATGAAAAACTGTTTTTT. This codes for CASSPRSNEKLFF. This chain uses TRBV18 with TRBJ1-4; D gene ambiguous. The CDR3 length is 13 residues. Germline CDR1 KGHSH, CDR2 LQKENI. V gave up 3 bases and J gave up 5 bases, with 7 bases separating them.

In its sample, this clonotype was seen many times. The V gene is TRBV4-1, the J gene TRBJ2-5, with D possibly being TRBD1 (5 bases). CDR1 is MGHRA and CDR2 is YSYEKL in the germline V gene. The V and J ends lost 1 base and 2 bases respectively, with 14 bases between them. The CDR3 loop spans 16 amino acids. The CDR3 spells CASSQGSGPQQETQYF. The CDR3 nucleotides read TGCGCCAGCAGCCAAGGGTCAGGGCCCCAACAAGAGACCCAGTACTTC.

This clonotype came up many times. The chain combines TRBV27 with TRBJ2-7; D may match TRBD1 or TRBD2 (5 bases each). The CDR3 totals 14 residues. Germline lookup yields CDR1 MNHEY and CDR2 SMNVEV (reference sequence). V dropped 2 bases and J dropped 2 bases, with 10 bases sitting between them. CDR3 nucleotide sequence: TGTGCCAGCAGTTTACCGGGGCCAACCTACGAGCAGTACTTC. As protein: CASSLPGPTYEQYF.

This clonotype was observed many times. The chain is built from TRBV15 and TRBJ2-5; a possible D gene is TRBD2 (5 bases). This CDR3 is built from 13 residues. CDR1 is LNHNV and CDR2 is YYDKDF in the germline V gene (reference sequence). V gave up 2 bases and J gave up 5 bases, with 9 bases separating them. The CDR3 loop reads CATSRLRGETQYF. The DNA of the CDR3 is TGTGCCACCAGCAGACTTAGAGGGGAGACCCAGTACTTC.